This TCR beta chain derives from a study of T cell clonality in common variable immunodeficiency. The CDR3 loop spans 14 amino acids. The V gene's germline CDR1 is SNHLY and CDR2 FYNNEI. V gave up 6 bases and J gave up 2 bases, with 14 bases separating them. Study observations and caveats: Compared with healthy controls, CVID subjects showed increased TCRbeta clonality, mostly in about a third. Common variable immunodeficiency TCR beta sequences reportedly had fewer deletions and N-nucleotide insertions. Shared TCRbeta clones were fewer between CVID subjects than controls.

This clone was counted at least ten times. Its antigen is not identified. The CDR3 end lies 3 residues beyond the end of the read and is filled in from the germline J gene. Most patients and controls had Caucasian heritage. Sequencing input was equivalent genomic DNA from CVID and controls. Data came from immunoSEQ multiplex PCR; TCRdb stores just in-frame clones and leaves some out. In total the sample includes tens of thousands of clones, none of them seen once. The sequenced sample was peripheral blood mononuclear cells. This receptor was taken from a human donor with common variable immunodeficiency. The chain couples TRBV2 to TRBJ2-7; D is undetermined. CDR3 amino acids: CASRGLVGAYEQYF. Partial CDR3 DNA: TGTGCCAGCAGGGGCCTCGTGGGCGCCTACGAG.